Described below is a single T cell receptor (beta chain) sequence and its context. Its matching antigen is unknown. These data belong to a study of monozygotic twins with inflammatory bowel disease. Study conclusions and caveats: No distinction between different T cell subtypes was possible.

TCRdb reprocessed the 5' RACE reads, with one entry per CDR3 protein and no DNA. The sample table sets out approximately 330,000 distinct CDR3 sequences. This CDR3 has 12 amino acids. Germline CDR1 reads MNHNS; CDR2 reads SASEGT. Sequencing input: blood. The chain is built from TRBV6-1 and TRBJ2-7; the D call from TCRdb, TRBD1, cannot be confirmed without DNA. This clonotype originated in a human donor with ulcerative colitis or Crohn's disease, or a healthy co-twin of an affected twin (not recorded which). The CDR3 is CASSEWGLEQYF.